One and the same sample provided the 10 T cell receptor beta chains below, sequenced in a study of T cell responses to AZD1222 COVID-19 vaccine. Sequencing used immunoSEQ multiplex PCR; TCRdb keeps in-frame clones, though not all of them. The sample yields some 170,000 clones, around 94% seen once. Here the sequenced sample was peripheral blood, taken on day 0 of AZD1222 vaccination. The receptors derive from an adult in good health.

The V call is TRBV28, the J call TRBJ2-1, with D hard to call. The germline V and J ends were trimmed by 7 bases and 1 base, with 17 bases remaining between them. The CDR3 has 16 amino acids. Germline V gene sequence: CDR1 MDHEN, CDR2 SYDVKM. The CDR3 reads CASKPSRLPSYNEQFF. In DNA, the CDR3 is TGTGCCAGCAAACCAAGTAGGCTCCCGTCCTACAATGAGCAGTTCTTC.

The rearrangement uses TRBV2 and TRBJ1-6, with a possible D match to TRBD1 (5 bases). V was shortened by 4 bases and J by 6 bases, with 10 bases between the two germline ends. Looked up from germline, CDR1 is SNHLY and CDR2 is FYNNEI. This CDR3 contains 14 residues. Written as DNA, the CDR3 is TGTGCCAGCAGTGTGGGACGGCCTAATTCACCCCTCCACTTT. This encodes CASSVGRPNSPLHF.

J is TRBJ2-7 and V is TRBV6-4; no clear D. CDR1 and CDR2 (germline): MRHNA, SNTAGT. The CDR3 covers 17 residues. Trimming removed 11 bases at V and 3 bases at J, with 29 bases between. CDR3 amino acids: CAVLSVRPIVLNYEQYF. The CDR3 DNA follows: TGTGCCGTACTGTCCGTCCGTCCAATCGTACTAAACTACGAGCAGTACTTC.

J is TRBJ2-7 and V is TRBV29-1; 12 positions agree with TRBD2. The CDR3 sequence is 17 residues long. Trimming cost V 8 bases and J 4 bases; bases outside gene matches: 18. Germline V gives CDR1 SQVTM, CDR2 ANQGSEA. The CDR3 region is CSYSTSTLAGGPYEQYF. Written as DNA, the CDR3 is TGCAGCTACTCGACATCTACGCTAGCGGGAGGGCCATACGAGCAGTACTTC.

This chain links TRBV7-9 with TRBJ2-1; 9 bases are shared with TRBD1. Germline CDR1 is SEHNR and CDR2 is FQNEAQ (reference sequence). The CDR3 loop spans 15 amino acids. Germline trimming cut 1 base from V and 6 bases from J; bases unmatched to any gene: 4. DNA of the CDR3: TGTGCCAGCAGCTTAGGGGACAGGGCGCGCAATGAGCAGTTCTTC. Translation gives CASSLGDRARNEQFF.

This sequence joins TRBV5-4 and TRBJ1-1, with 7 bases fitting TRBD1. J gave up 1 base and V 2 bases, and 2 bases lay outside the gene matches. This CDR3 region has 14 residues. Germline CDR1 and CDR2: SGHNT and YYREEE (reference sequence). The CDR3 DNA reads TGTGCCAGCAGCTTTTGGACAGGGAACACTGAAGCTTTCTTT. Residues: CASSFWTGNTEAFF.

In nucleotides, the CDR3 is TGTGCCAGTAGTTTTCGTCGGGACACTGAAGCTTTCTTT. Translating it yields CASSFRRDTEAFF. The gene calls are TRBV19 and TRBJ1-1; D is ambiguous. The germline V gene has CDR1 LNHDA and CDR2 SQIVND (reference sequence). The CDR3 has 13 residues. Deletions cut 5 bases from V and 3 bases from J, with 10 bases between.

J is TRBJ1-1 and V is TRBV6-6; 9 bases are shared with TRBD1. The CDR3 covers 14 residues. V was clipped by 6 bases and J by 10 bases; unmatched bases: 12. CDR1 MNHNY and CDR2 SVGAGI come from the germline V gene (reference sequence). The CDR3 DNA reads TGTGCCAGCAGCCTAACAGGGGGCGAGGTCTTAGCTTTCTTT. Protein: CASSLTGGEVLAFF.

The chain employs TRBV5-1 and TRBJ2-3, with 7 positions matching TRBD2. Germline CDR1 and CDR2: SGHRS and YFSETQ. This CDR3 spans 14 amino acids. V shed 4 bases and J 6 bases; nucleotides not matched to a gene: 8. The CDR3 DNA is TGCGCCAGCAGCCCCGGACTAGACTCGGATACGCAGTATTTT. Encoded protein: CASSPGLDSDTQYF.

The rearrangement uses TRBV6-2 or TRBV6-3 and TRBJ2-1; D remains unclear. The CDR3 runs 12 residues. The germline gives CDR1 MNHEY, CDR2 SVGEGT. Trimming shortened V by 7 bases and J by 8 bases, and 12 bases separated the two germline ends. The CDR3 nucleotides read TGTGCCAGCACCCCCGCCCCCTATGAGCAGTTCTTC. Translation: CASTPAPYEQFF.